A single sample is the source of the 20 T cell receptor beta chains below, sequenced in a study of CD8 T cells in Susac syndrome (dated by TCRdb to between 2018 and 2021). The receptor library was made with the immunoSEQ multiplex PCR assay. RNA was extracted using the RNeasy kit, and roughly 0.5 to 1 ug of the RNA was reverse transcribed with random hexamers. The raw public reads went through TCRdb reprocessing: fastp at Q25, MiXCR clone calling, in-frame beta chains kept. One record per CDR3 amino acid sequence lists the most common genes and DNA. For this sample there are 150,000 to 160,000 distinct CDR3 sequences; approximately 96% appear just once. The top ten constitute 0.2% to 0.25% of the sample. The source material was CD8+ T cells from PBMCs. These receptors all stem from a human donor with multiple sclerosis.

In DNA form, the CDR3 reads TGTGCCTGGAGTAAAGAATTACTCTATGGCTACACCTTC. Translation: CAWSKELLYGYTF. V and J are TRBV30 and TRBJ1-2; D call uncertain. CDR3 size: 13 residues. V shed 2 bases and J shed 4 bases, with 11 bases lying between them. Germline V gene data show CDR1 as GTSNPN and CDR2 as SVGIG (reference sequence).

This chain joins TRBV6-5 and TRBJ2-5, with D unclear. Germline assignment: CDR1 MNHEY and CDR2 SVGAGI. Between the trimmed V and J ends, which lost 0 bases and 3 bases, there was a span of 8 bases. This CDR3 comprises 14 residues. CDR3 region: CASSYSLGKETQYF. CDR3 DNA: TGTGCCAGCAGTTACTCTCTCGGAAAAGAGACCCAGTACTTC.

The V and J genes are TRBV29-1 and TRBJ1-2; unclear D gene. Deletions cut 7 bases from V and 7 bases from J, with 13 bases between. This CDR3 is built from 11 residues. CDR1 is SQVTM and CDR2 is ANQGSEA in the germline V gene. DNA for the CDR3: TGCAGCGCTGTCGGACGAGCTGGCTACACCTTC. It is translated as CSAVGRAGYTF.

The chain employs TRBV5-1 and TRBJ2-5, with a possible D match to TRBD2 (6 bases). V was cut by 2 bases and J by 5 bases, with 16 bases left in between. The CDR3 sequence is 15 residues long. In germline, CDR1 is SGHRS, CDR2 YFSETQ. CDR3 bases: TGCGCCAGCAGCTTAACGCCTAGCGAGGCGGAGACCCAGTACTTC. Protein: CASSLTPSEAETQYF.

The chain employs TRBV25-1 and TRBJ2-1; D is undetermined. Germline assignment: CDR1 MGHDK and CDR2 SYGVNS. V was trimmed by 3 bases and J by 8 bases, leaving 8 bases between them. The CDR3 has 12 residues. The CDR3 loop is CASSEGFDEQFF. CDR3 DNA: TGTGCCAGCAGTGAGGGGTTCGATGAGCAGTTCTTC.

The rearrangement joins TRBV29-1 to TRBJ1-2; no clear D. V was clipped by 2 bases and J by 5 bases, with 12 bases between them. Germline loops: CDR1 SQVTM, CDR2 ANQGSEA. The CDR3 covers 13 residues. CDR3 in amino acids: CSVESPGQYGYTF. CDR3 in DNA: TGCAGCGTTGAATCCCCAGGTCAATATGGCTACACCTTC.

Only one count was recorded for this clonotype. The genes are TRBV3-1 and TRBJ2-1, with 7 bases aligning to TRBD2. Germline trimming cut 0 bases from V and 3 bases from J; bases unmatched to any gene: 14. The CDR3 length is 19 residues. Germline V gene sequence: CDR1 LGHDT, CDR2 YNNKEL (reference sequence). This CDR3 is CASSQDETSHVPLYNEQFF. CDR3 nucleotide sequence: TGTGCCAGCAGCCAAGACGAGACTAGCCACGTACCCCTCTACAATGAGCAGTTCTTC.

This chain uses TRBV30 with TRBJ1-2, with 8 bases lining up with TRBD1. Germline CDR1 and CDR2: GTSNPN and SVGIG (reference sequence). J lost 8 bases, V lost 1 base, and 12 bases had no gene match. This CDR3 region has 15 residues. This CDR3 reads CAWSAVIWTGKGYTF. Written as DNA, the CDR3 is TGTGCCTGGAGTGCAGTGATTTGGACAGGGAAAGGCTACACCTTC. Using reference TRBV30 and TRBJ1-2 for the parts outside the CDR3, the full variable domain is SQTIHQWPATLVQPVGSPLSLECTVEGTSNPNLYWYRQAAGRGLQLLFYSVGIGQISSEVPQNLSASRPQDRQFILSSKKLLLSDSGFYLCAWSAVIWTGKGYTFGSGTRLTVV.

V gene TRBV30 combines with J gene TRBJ2-3, with D possibly being TRBD2 (6 bases). Trimming removed 8 bases from V and 0 bases from J, with 15 bases in between. CDR3 length: 14 residues. Germline V lookup: CDR1 GTSNPN, CDR2 SVGIG (reference sequence). CDR3 amino acids: CALTGGSSTDTQYF. The CDR3 region has the DNA TGTGCCCTAACCGGGGGATCTAGCACAGATACGCAGTATTTT.

The chain joins TRBV20-1 to TRBJ1-5, with D unclear. V lost 6 bases, J lost 4 bases, and 13 bases lay in between. CDR3 length: 13 residues. Germline loops: CDR1 DFQATT, CDR2 SNEGSKA (reference sequence). CDR3 nucleotides: TGCAGTGCCGCTTTCAGAGTTAATCAGCCCCAGCATTTT. Its translation: CSAAFRVNQPQHF.

The rearrangement links TRBV6-1 to TRBJ1-2; perhaps TRBD1 as D (5 bases). Germline-derived CDR1 and CDR2 are MNHNS and SASEGT. The ends were cut back, 6 bases at V and 11 bases at J, with 16 bases in the middle. There are 12 residues in the CDR3. Here the CDR3 DNA reads TGTGCCAGCAGCGCCCGGGACTCGGCGTACACCTTC. Translation gives CASSARDSAYTF.

The CDR3 here is CASSPGLALYEQYF. In DNA, the CDR3 is TGTGCCAGCAGCCCGGGACTAGCTCTCTACGAGCAGTACTTC. The rearrangement uses TRBV9 and TRBJ2-7; 9 bases line up with TRBD2. V shed 4 bases and J 3 bases; nucleotides not matched to a gene: 5. The germline gives CDR1 SGDLS, CDR2 YYNGEE. The length of the CDR3 is 14 residues. Combining the CDR3 with reference TRBV9 and TRBJ2-7 gives the whole variable domain DSGVTQTPKHLITATGQRVTLRCSPRSGDLSVYWYQQSLDQGLQFLIQYYNGEERAKGNILERFSAQQFPDLHSELNLSSLELGDSALYFCASSPGLALYEQYFGPGTRLTVT.

The J gene is TRBJ1-1, the V gene TRBV9; D is possibly TRBD1 (6 bases). There are 13 residues in the CDR3. V was shortened by 2 bases and J by 5 bases, with 10 bases between the two germline ends. The germline CDR1 and CDR2 sequences are SGDLS and YYNGEE. The chain's CDR3 is CASSVGTKTEAFF. The CDR3 DNA reads TGTGCCAGCAGCGTTGGGACAAAAACTGAAGCTTTCTTT.

The J gene is TRBJ2-5, the V gene TRBV9, with 9 nucleotides matching TRBD2. The CDR3 totals 17 residues. Germline lookup yields CDR1 SGDLS and CDR2 YYNGEE. J gave up 4 bases and V 4 bases, and 14 bases lay outside the gene matches. In nucleotides, the CDR3 is TGTGCCAGCAGCCCAACCGGGGCGGGGGGGCCAGGAGAGACCCAGTACTTC. Its protein product is CASSPTGAGGPGETQYF.

This rearrangement joins TRBV4-1 to TRBJ2-5, with D possibly being TRBD1 (5 bases). Germline CDR1 is MGHRA and CDR2 is YSYEKL. With 4 bases removed from V and 4 bases from J, the gap between germline ends came to 13 bases. The length of the CDR3 is 14 residues. The CDR3 bases are TGCGCCAGCAGCCCCGTCACCCAGGGAGAGACCCAGTACTTC. The encoded protein is CASSPVTQGETQYF.

This rearrangement joins TRBV6-5 to TRBJ1-1; tentative D call: TRBD1 (5 bases). The CDR3 covers 16 residues. CDR1 is MNHEY, CDR2 SVGAGI, per germline. The V end lost 0 bases, the J end lost 1 base, and 12 bases lay between the germline ends. The CDR3 loop is CASSYSGGLTNTEAFF. For the CDR3, the DNA is TGTGCCAGCAGTTACTCGGGGGGGTTAACGAACACTGAAGCTTTCTTT.

The chain employs TRBV18 and TRBJ2-7; TRBD2 is a possible D gene (6 bases). The CDR3 contains 16 residues. Germline V gene sequence: CDR1 KGHSH, CDR2 LQKENI. Trimming cost V 3 bases and J 3 bases, with 18 bases left between them. The CDR3 sequence: CASSPYSGTDRYEQYF. The CDR3 DNA reads as TGTGCCAGCTCACCTTATTCCGGGACTGACCGCTACGAGCAGTACTTC.

The chain carries TRBV29-1 and TRBJ2-7; TRBD1 matches at 9 bases. The CDR3 length is 12 residues. Per germline, CDR1 SQVTM and CDR2 ANQGSEA. V was pared by 7 bases and J by 7 bases, with 8 bases of the junction left unmatched. The CDR3 nucleotides read TGCAGCGCCGAACAGGGGGCCCGGGAGCAGTACTTC. The encoded protein is CSAEQGAREQYF.

The V and J genes are TRBV5-1 and TRBJ2-1; D is undetermined. This CDR3 has 12 amino acids. The V gene's germline CDR1 is SGHRS and CDR2 YFSETQ. Trimming pared 1 base from V and 7 bases from J, leaving 6 bases between. For the CDR3, the DNA is TGCGCCAGCAGCTTGAGGGAAAATGAGCAGTTCTTC. Its protein is CASSLRENEQFF.

Here the CDR3 DNA reads TGTGCCAGCAGCTTACAGGGGAGGGAGACCCAGTACTTC. Translated, it gives CASSLQGRETQYF. The chain employs TRBV7-9 and TRBJ2-5; D may correspond to TRBD1 or TRBD2 (6 bases each). This CDR3 is 13 amino acids long. Per the germline V gene, CDR1 is SEHNR and CDR2 is FQNEAQ (reference sequence). Deletions cut 2 bases from V and 5 bases from J, with 9 bases between.